The TCR beta chain described here comes from a study of blood T cell repertoires in COVID-19. Background on the study: The United States, Italy and Spain provided the acute and convalescent COVID-19 samples. The analysed material was cDNA or gDNA that came from T cells, B-cell-depleted T cells, or PBMCs.

Per the study methods: Amplification of reference gene primers provided the estimated nucleated cell counts. Sequenced by immunoSEQ multiplex PCR; TCRdb stores in-frame clones only, minus some. For V, J and clone size, that table is used; D and trimming come from the DNA. The sample consists of over 100,000 clones, approximately 85% of them appearing once. Between the trimmed V and J ends, which lost 3 bases and 2 bases, there was a span of 11 bases. Germline V gives CDR1 LNHDA, CDR2 SQIVND (reference sequence). The CDR3 has 14 residues. The chain uses TRBV19 and TRBJ2-7, with a tentative D call TRBD1 (6 bases). Sequencing input: peripheral blood. The TCR sequence derives from a man in his forties or fifties with acute or convalescent COVID-19. The CDR3 region is CASSIPGDTYEQYF. DNA for the CDR3: TGTGCCAGTAGTATCCCAGGGGACACCTACGAGCAGTACTTC. The variable domain in full, completed from reference TRBV19 and TRBJ2-7, reads DGGITQSPKYLFRKEGQNVTLSCEQNLNHDAMYWYRQDPGQGLRLIYYSQIVNDFQKGDIAEGYSVSREKKESFPLTVTSAQKNPTAFYLCASSIPGDTYEQYFGPGTRLTVT.